These 18 T cell receptor beta chains came from one sample sequenced in a study of T cells in Graves' hyperthyroidism and ophthalmopathy. From RNA transcripts, TCR beta CDR3 regions were amplified. Carried out on the TCR CDR3, a first-round RT-PCR used the HTBI primer set. TCRdb independently ran MiXCR on the multiplex PCR reads; one entry per CDR3 protein. The sample carries about 380,000 distinct CDR3 sequences, approximately 17% recorded once. What was sequenced was blood. These receptors were obtained from a man aged 18 to 30 with Graves' ophthalmopathy.

This clonotype was found once. The chain joins TRBV6-1 to TRBJ2-1; TRBD2 matches at 8 bases. CDR1 and CDR2 from the germline V gene are MNHNS and SASEGT. Trimming removed 6 bases from V and 8 bases from J; junction bases left unmatched: 3. The CDR3 sequence is 12 residues long. The CDR3 loop reads CASSGGAHEQFF. CDR3 DNA: TGTGCCAGCAGCGGGGGGGCCCATGAGCAGTTCTTC.

This clonotype was picked up many times. The rearrangement uses TRBV20-1 and TRBJ2-7, with a weak D call TRBD1 (5 bases). CDR1 is DFQATT, CDR2 SNEGSKA, per germline (reference sequence). The CDR3 runs to 13 residues. V lost 4 bases and J lost 2, with 12 bases in between. The CDR3 sequence: CSATDIDTYEQYF. The CDR3 DNA follows: TGCAGTGCTACGGACATTGACACCTACGAGCAGTACTTC.

This clonotype has at least ten counts. The chain couples TRBV27 to TRBJ1-2, with 10 bases identical to TRBD1. The CDR3 sequence is 15 residues long. V trimming: 4 bases; J trimming: 4 bases; junction bases outside the gene matches: 6. From germline, CDR1 is MNHEY and CDR2 SMNVEV (reference sequence). In DNA, the CDR3 is TGTGCCAGCAGTTCGACAGGGGGCTCCGGCTATGGCTACACCTTC. It codes for CASSSTGGSGYGYTF.

This clonotype was picked up many times. V usage is TRBV10-3 and J usage is TRBJ2-5; 9 bases map to TRBD2. In germline, CDR1 is ENHRY, CDR2 SYGVKD. V was pared by 4 bases and J by 2 bases, with 11 bases of the junction left unmatched. The CDR3 has 17 amino acids. The CDR3 nucleotides are TGTGCCATCAGTGGCAGGCGGGGGGGTATCGCTCAAGAGACCCAGTACTTC. It codes for CAISGRRGGIAQETQYF.

This clonotype was detected many times. The V call is TRBV6-1, the J call TRBJ2-1; D not certain. There are 15 residues in the CDR3. Trimming left V 6 bases short and J 0 bases short, with 12 bases between. Germline V gives CDR1 MNHNS, CDR2 SASEGT. The CDR3: CASRGMGSSYNEQFF. CDR3 nucleotide sequence: TGTGCCAGCAGGGGGATGGGCAGCTCCTACAATGAGCAGTTCTTC.

This clonotype appeared many times. The chain is built from TRBV12-3 or TRBV12-4 and TRBJ2-3; possible D gene TRBD1, 6 bases. Trimming removed 5 bases at V and 8 bases at J, with 11 bases between. The CDR3 extends over 12 amino acids. CDR3 DNA: TGTGCCAGCAGTCCAGGACAGTCTACGCAGTATTTT. Translated: CASSPGQSTQYF.

This clonotype was detected ten times or more. The V call is TRBV3-1, the J call TRBJ1-6; maybe TRBD1 (6 bases). Trimming removed 3 bases from V and 7 bases from J, with 10 bases in between. The V gene's germline CDR1 is LGHDT and CDR2 YNNKEL (reference sequence). There are 14 residues in the CDR3. The CDR3 sequence is CASSQRTENSPLHF. The CDR3 nucleotides are TGTGCCAGCAGCCAGAGGACAGAGAATTCACCCCTCCACTTT.

This clonotype occurred many times. The chain links TRBV6-2 or TRBV6-3 to TRBJ2-5; the D gene is possibly TRBD2 (5 bases). The V gene's germline CDR1 is MNHEY and CDR2 SVGEGT. This CDR3 is 12 amino acids long. Trimming cost V 5 bases and J 5 bases, with 9 bases left between them. This chain's CDR3 is CASSRAGETQYF. CDR3 DNA sequence: TGTGCCAGCAGTCGGGCGGGCGAGACCCAGTACTTC.

For the CDR3, the DNA is TGTGCCAGCAGCTTAGCCTCCAGGGGCCATGAAAAACTGTTTTTT. This encodes CASSLASRGHEKLFF. The J gene is TRBJ1-4, the V gene TRBV7-9; D may be TRBD1 (6 bases). CDR3 length: 15 residues. Trimming cost V 0 bases and J 6 bases, with 11 bases left between them. In germline, CDR1 is SEHNR, CDR2 FQNEAQ (reference sequence).

The table lists this clonotype with a few counts. V usage is TRBV7-9 and J usage is TRBJ1-4; D is unclear. Trimming stripped 3 bases from V and 8 bases from J, with 16 bases between. CDR1 and CDR2 from the germline V gene are SEHNR and FQNEAQ (reference sequence). The CDR3 is 15 residues long. This CDR3 reads CASSFGMPWEEKLFF. As DNA, the CDR3 is TGTGCCAGCAGCTTTGGTATGCCCTGGGAAGAAAAACTGTTTTTT.

This clonotype was seen ten or more times. CDR3: CAGTSADSYGYTF. CDR3 coding DNA: TGTGCCGGTACTTCGGCGGATAGCTATGGCTACACCTTC. This sequence joins TRBV7-9 and TRBJ1-2, with D unresolved. Trimming removed 11 bases from V and 4 bases from J, with 17 bases in between. CDR1 is SEHNR and CDR2 is FQNEAQ in the germline V gene (reference sequence). The CDR3 extends over 13 amino acids.

This clonotype appeared many times. The rearrangement uses TRBV11-2 and TRBJ2-5; TRBD1 aligns across 12 bases. Germline CDR1 SGHAT, CDR2 FQNNGV. V was pared by 4 bases and J by 5 bases, with 5 bases of the junction left unmatched. The CDR3 sequence is 15 residues long. The CDR3 sequence: CASSSGQGAGETQYF. CDR3 bases: TGTGCCAGCAGCTCGGGACAGGGGGCCGGGGAGACCCAGTACTTC.

This clonotype was seen at least ten times. The gene calls are TRBV2 and TRBJ1-2; the match to TRBD1 covers 9 bases. V lost 6 bases, J lost 4 bases, and 9 bases stayed unmatched. Germline V lookup: CDR1 SNHLY, CDR2 FYNNEI. The CDR3 has 15 residues. The CDR3 DNA reads TGTGCCAGCAGAGAAACCGGGACAGGGATCTATGGCTACACCTTC. As protein: CASRETGTGIYGYTF.

This clonotype showed up many times. This chain joins TRBV25-1 and TRBJ2-7; 8 nucleotides agree with TRBD1. Germline V gene lookup returns CDR1 MGHDK and CDR2 SYGVNS. The J segment lost 2 bases and the V segment lost 6 bases, leaving 6 bases of the junction unmatched. This CDR3 has 14 residues. The CDR3: CASSPPGQAYEQYF. The CDR3 DNA follows: TGTGCCAGCAGCCCTCCGGGACAGGCCTACGAGCAGTACTTC.

There are a few counts of this clonotype. This sequence joins TRBV4-1 and TRBJ2-7; 8 bases agree with TRBD1. Trimming took 0 bases from V and 4 from J; bases not matched to a gene: 8. Per germline, CDR1 MGHRA and CDR2 YSYEKL. This CDR3 region has 16 residues. The CDR3, as DNA: TGCGCCAGCAGCCAAGATTTTACGCAGGGGGCTTACGAGCAGTACTTC. The encoded protein is CASSQDFTQGAYEQYF.

This clonotype occurred a few times. The chain carries TRBV5-1 and TRBJ2-1, with a possible D match to TRBD2 (6 bases). Germline lookup yields CDR1 SGHRS and CDR2 YFSETQ. This CDR3 contains 18 residues. Trimming cost V 0 bases and J 0 bases, with 16 bases left between them. CDR3 residues: CASSLVGQGGDSYNEQFF. CDR3 DNA sequence: TGCGCCAGCAGCTTGGTAGGGCAGGGAGGAGACTCCTACAATGAGCAGTTCTTC.

This clonotype was seen a handful of times. A much larger clone lies one base from this, so it may be a read error. The J gene is TRBJ2-1, the V gene TRBV2; D could derive from TRBD1 or TRBD2 (5 bases each). Germline values: CDR1 SNHLY, CDR2 FYNNEI. The CDR3 is made up of 14 amino acids. The CDR3 sequence: CASWGLRGYNGQFF. DNA of the CDR3: TGTGCCAGCTGGGGCCTCCGGGGCTACAATGGGCAGTTCTTC.

The V and J genes are TRBV5-1 and TRBJ2-3; D possibly corresponds to TRBD2 (6 bases). This CDR3 has 17 amino acids. With 0 bases removed from V and 2 bases from J, the gap between germline ends came to 16 bases. Per the germline V gene, CDR1 is SGHRS and CDR2 is YFSETQ. CDR3 sequence (DNA): TGCGCCAGCAGCTTGGGTCTCTGGCGGGGCCTCACAGATACGCAGTATTTT. Protein: CASSLGLWRGLTDTQYF.